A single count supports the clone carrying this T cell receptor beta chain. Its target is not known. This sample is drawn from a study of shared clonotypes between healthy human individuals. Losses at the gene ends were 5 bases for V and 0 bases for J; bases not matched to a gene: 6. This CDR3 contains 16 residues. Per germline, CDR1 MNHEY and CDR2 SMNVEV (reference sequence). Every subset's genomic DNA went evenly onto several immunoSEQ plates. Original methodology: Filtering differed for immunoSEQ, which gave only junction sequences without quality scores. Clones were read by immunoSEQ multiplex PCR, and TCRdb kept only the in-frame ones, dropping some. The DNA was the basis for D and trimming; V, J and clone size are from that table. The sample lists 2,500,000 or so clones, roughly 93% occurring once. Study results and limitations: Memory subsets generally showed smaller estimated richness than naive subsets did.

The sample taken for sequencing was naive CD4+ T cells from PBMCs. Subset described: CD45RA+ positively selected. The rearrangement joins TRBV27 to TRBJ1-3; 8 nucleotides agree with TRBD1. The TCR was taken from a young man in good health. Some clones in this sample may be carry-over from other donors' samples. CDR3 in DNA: TGTGCCAGCAGTAGAGACAGGGGAACCTCTGGAAACACCATATATTTT. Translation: CASSRDRGTSGNTIYF.